The clone carrying this T cell receptor (beta chain) is a singleton in its sample. Clinical history reported by participants formed the basis on which cohorts were assigned. Symptom resolution, clearance, or two negative PCRs marked donors in Cohort 3 as recovered. Clones were read by immunoSEQ multiplex PCR, and TCRdb kept only the in-frame ones, dropping some. The sample contains some 400,000 clones, 80% to 90% of which appear only once. The data derive from a study of blood T cell repertoires in COVID-19. Study-wide context: Italy, Spain and the United States were the sources of the convalescent and acute COVID-19 samples. T cells, B-cell-depleted T cells, or PBMCs supplied cDNA or gDNA.

The sequencing sample was made of PBMCs or T cells enriched from blood (not recorded which). This receptor was taken from a man aged 30 to 39 who had recovered from COVID-19.

The CDR3 DNA reads TGTGCCAGCAGCTTTATCGGGGGGAACACTGAAGCTTTCTTT. Amino acid sequence: CASSFIGGNTEAFF. The chain recombines TRBV7-2 with TRBJ1-1, with a possible D match to TRBD1 (5 bases). Germline V gene sequence: CDR1 SGHTA, CDR2 FQGNSA. V was shortened by 3 bases and J by 1 base, with 9 bases between the two germline ends. The CDR3 has 14 amino acids.